What follows is one TCR beta chain and its context. What it binds is not known. Germline V CDR1 and CDR2: SGHNT, YENEEA. J gave up 3 bases and V 5 bases, and 10 bases lay outside the gene matches. The CDR3 is 15 residues long. This entry comes from a study of cytomegalovirus exposure and HLA in healthy donors. Overall study: In a previous analysis, 95 million to 130 million unique TCR beta sequences were found from 150 million to 200 million T cells.

A multiplex PCR was run with 60 Vbeta primers and 13 Jbeta primers. The method was immunoSEQ multiplex PCR; TCRdb's version includes in-frame clones alone and lacks a portion of them. The repertoire consists of 55,000 to 75,000 clones, with around 87% occurring once and the leading ten covering 1.4%. Study-wide results and limits: Apart from CMV serostatus, no immune exposure information was available.

The V gene is TRBV11-3, the J gene TRBJ2-7, with TRBD1 matching 7 bases. The clonotype comes from a man younger than 30 in good health and CMV-seronegative. Sequencing used PBMCs. CDR3 residues: CASSQRQGKGYEQYF. CDR3 DNA: TGTGCCAGCAGCCAACGACAGGGAAAGGGCTACGAGCAGTACTTC.